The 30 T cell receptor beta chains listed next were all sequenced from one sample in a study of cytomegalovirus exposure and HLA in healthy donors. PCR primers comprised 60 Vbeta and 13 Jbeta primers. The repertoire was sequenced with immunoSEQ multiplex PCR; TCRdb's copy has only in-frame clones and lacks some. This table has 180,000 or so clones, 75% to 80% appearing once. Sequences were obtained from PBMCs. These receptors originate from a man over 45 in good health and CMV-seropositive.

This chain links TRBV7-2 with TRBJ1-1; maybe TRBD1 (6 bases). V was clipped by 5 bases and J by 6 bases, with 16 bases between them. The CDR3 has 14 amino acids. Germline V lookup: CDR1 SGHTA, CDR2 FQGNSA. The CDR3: CASSKGGWSSEAFF. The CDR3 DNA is TGTGCCAGCAGCAAGGGGGGGTGGAGTTCTGAAGCTTTCTTT. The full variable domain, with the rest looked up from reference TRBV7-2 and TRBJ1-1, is GAGVSQSPSNKVTEKGKDVELRCDPISGHTALYWYRQSLGQGLEFLIYFQGNSAPDKSGLPSDRFSAERTGGSVSTLTIQRTQQEDSAVYLCASSKGGWSSEAFFGQGTRLTVV.

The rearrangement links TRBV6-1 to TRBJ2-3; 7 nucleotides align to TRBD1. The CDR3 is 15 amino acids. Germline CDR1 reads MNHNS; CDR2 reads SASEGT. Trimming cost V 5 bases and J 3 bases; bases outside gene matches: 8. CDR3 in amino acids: CASSFRTGETDTQYF. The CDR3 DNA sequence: TGTGCCAGCAGTTTTCGGACAGGTGAAACAGATACGCAGTATTTT.

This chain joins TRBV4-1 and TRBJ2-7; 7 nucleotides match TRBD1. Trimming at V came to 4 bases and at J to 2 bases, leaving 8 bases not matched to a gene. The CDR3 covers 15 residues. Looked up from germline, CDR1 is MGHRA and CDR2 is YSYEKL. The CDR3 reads CASSPNPGQPYEQYF. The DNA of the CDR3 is TGCGCCAGCAGCCCCAACCCGGGACAGCCCTACGAGCAGTACTTC.

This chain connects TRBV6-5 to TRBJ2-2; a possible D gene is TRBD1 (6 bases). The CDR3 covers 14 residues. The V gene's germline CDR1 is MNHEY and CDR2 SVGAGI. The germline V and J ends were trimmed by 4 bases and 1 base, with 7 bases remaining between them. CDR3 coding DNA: TGTGCCAGCAGTTCGACAGGGAACACCGGGGAGCTGTTTTTT. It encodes CASSSTGNTGELFF.

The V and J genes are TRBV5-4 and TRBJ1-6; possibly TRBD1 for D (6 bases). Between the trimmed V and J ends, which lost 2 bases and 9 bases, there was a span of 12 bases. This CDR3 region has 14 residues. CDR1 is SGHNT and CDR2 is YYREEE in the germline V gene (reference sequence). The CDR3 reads CASSFTGSGSPLHF. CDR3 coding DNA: TGTGCCAGCAGCTTTACAGGGAGTGGTTCACCCCTCCACTTT.

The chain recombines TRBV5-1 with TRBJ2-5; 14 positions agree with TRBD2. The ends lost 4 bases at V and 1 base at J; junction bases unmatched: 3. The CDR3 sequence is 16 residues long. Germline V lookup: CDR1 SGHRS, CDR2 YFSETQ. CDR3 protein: CASSMGTSGGQETQYF. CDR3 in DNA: TGCGCCAGCAGCATGGGGACTAGCGGGGGCCAAGAGACCCAGTACTTC. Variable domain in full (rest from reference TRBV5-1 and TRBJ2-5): KAGVTQTPRYLIKTRGQQVTLSCSPISGHRSVSWYQQTPGQGLQFLFEYFSETQRNKGNFPGRFSGRQFSNSRSEMNVSTLELGDSALYLCASSMGTSGGQETQYFGPGTRLLVL.

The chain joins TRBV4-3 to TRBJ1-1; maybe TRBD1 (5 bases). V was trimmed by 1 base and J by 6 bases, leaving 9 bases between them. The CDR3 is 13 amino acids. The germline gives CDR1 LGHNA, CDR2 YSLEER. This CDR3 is CASSQGGLSEAFF. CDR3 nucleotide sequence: TGCGCCAGCAGCCAAGGGGGCCTCTCTGAAGCTTTCTTT.

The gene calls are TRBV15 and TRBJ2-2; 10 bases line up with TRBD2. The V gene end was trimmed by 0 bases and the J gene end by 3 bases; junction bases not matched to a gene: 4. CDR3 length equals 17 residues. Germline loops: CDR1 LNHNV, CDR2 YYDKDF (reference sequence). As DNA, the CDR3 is TGTGCCACCAGCAGAGATTGGCTAGCGGGGGACACCGGGGAGCTGTTTTTT. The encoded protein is CATSRDWLAGDTGELFF.

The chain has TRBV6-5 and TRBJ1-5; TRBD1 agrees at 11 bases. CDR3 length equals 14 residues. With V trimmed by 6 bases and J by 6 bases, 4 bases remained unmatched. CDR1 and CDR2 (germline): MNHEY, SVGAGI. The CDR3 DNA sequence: TGTGCCAGCAGAGGACAGGGGGCAAGTCAGCCCCAGCATTTT. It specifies CASRGQGASQPQHF.

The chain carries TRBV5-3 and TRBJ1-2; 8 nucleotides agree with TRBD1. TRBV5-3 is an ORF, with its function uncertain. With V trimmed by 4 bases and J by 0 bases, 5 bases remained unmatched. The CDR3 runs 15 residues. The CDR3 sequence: CARSAQGGSNYGYTF. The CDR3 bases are TGTGCCAGAAGCGCACAGGGGGGCTCTAACTATGGCTACACCTTC.

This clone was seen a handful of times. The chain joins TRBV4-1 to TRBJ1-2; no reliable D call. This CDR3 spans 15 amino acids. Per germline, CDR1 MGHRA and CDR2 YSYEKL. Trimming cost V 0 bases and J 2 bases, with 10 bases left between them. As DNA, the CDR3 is TGCGCCAGCAGCCAAGAAGAGGCAGAAAACTATGGCTACACCTTC. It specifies CASSQEEAENYGYTF.

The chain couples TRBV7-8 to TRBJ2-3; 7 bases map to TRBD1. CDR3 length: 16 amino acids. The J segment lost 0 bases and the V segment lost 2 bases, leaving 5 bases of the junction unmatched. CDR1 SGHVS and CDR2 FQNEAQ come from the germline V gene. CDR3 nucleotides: TGTGCCAGCAGCTTAAGGACAGGTACTAGCACAGATACGCAGTATTTT. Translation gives CASSLRTGTSTDTQYF. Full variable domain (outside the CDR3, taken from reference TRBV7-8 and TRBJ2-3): GAGVSQSPRYKVAKRGQDVALRCDPISGHVSLFWYQQALGQGPEFLTYFQNEAQLDKSGLPSDRFFAERPEGSVSTLKIQRTQQEDSAVYLCASSLRTGTSTDTQYFGPGTRLTVL.

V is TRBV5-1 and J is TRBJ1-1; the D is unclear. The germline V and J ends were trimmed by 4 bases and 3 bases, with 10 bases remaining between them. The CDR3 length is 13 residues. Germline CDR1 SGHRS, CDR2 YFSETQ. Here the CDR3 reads CASSKAGDTEAFF. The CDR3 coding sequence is TGCGCCAGCAGCAAAGCCGGTGACACTGAAGCTTTCTTT. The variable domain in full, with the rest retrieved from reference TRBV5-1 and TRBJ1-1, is KAGVTQTPRYLIKTRGQQVTLSCSPISGHRSVSWYQQTPGQGLQFLFEYFSETQRNKGNFPGRFSGRQFSNSRSEMNVSTLELGDSALYLCASSKAGDTEAFFGQGTRLTVV.

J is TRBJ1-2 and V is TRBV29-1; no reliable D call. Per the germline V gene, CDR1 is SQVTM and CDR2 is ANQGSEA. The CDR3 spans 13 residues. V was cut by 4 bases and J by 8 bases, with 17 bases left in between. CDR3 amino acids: CSVVAAQQEGYTF. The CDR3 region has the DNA TGCAGCGTTGTGGCAGCCCAGCAGGAAGGCTACACCTTC.

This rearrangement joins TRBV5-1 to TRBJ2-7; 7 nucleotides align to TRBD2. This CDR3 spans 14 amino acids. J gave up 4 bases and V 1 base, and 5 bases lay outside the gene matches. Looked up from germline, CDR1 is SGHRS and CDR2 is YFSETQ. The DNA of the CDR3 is TGCGCCAGCAGCTTGTCCCAGGGAGGGTACGAGCAGTACTTC. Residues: CASSLSQGGYEQYF. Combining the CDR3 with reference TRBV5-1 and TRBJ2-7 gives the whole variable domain KAGVTQTPRYLIKTRGQQVTLSCSPISGHRSVSWYQQTPGQGLQFLFEYFSETQRNKGNFPGRFSGRQFSNSRSEMNVSTLELGDSALYLCASSLSQGGYEQYFGPGTRLTVT.

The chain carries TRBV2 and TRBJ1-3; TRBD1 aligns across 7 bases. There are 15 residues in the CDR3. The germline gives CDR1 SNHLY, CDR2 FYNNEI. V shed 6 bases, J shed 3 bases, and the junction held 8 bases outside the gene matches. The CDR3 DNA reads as TGTGCCAGCAGCCTCAGGGGGTTCGGTGGAAACACCATATATTTT. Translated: CASSLRGFGGNTIYF.

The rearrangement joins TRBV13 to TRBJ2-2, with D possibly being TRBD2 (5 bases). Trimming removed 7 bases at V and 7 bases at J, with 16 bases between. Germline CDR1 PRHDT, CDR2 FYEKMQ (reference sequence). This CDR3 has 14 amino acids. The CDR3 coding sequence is TGTGCCAGCAAATCCCTCGGGGATCTCGGGGAGCTGTTTTTT. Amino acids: CASKSLGDLGELFF.

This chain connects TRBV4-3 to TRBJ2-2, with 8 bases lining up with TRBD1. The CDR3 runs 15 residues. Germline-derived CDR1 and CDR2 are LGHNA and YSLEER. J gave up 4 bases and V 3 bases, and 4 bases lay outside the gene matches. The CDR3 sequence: CASSQSGQATGELFF. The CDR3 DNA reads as TGCGCCAGCAGCCAGTCGGGACAGGCCACCGGGGAGCTGTTTTTT.

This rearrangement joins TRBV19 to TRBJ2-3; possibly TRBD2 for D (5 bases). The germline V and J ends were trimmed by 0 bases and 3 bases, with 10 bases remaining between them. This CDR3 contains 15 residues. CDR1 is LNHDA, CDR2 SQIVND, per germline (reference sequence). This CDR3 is CASSIDNGGTDTQYF. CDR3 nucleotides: TGTGCCAGTAGTATAGATAACGGCGGGACAGATACGCAGTATTTT.

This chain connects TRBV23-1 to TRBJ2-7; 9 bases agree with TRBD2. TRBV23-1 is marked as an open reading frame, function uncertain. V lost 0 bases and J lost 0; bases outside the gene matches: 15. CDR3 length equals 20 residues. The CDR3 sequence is CASSQSGAGGPQRASYEQYV. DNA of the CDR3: TGCGCCAGCAGTCAATCAGGAGCGGGGGGACCTCAACGGGCCTCCTACGAGCAGTACGTC.

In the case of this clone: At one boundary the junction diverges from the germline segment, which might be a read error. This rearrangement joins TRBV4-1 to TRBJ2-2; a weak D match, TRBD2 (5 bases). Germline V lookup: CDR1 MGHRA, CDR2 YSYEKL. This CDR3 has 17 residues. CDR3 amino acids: CASSQDQTRIVTRELFF. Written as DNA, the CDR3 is TGCGCCAGCAGCCAAGATCAAACTAGGATCGTCACCCGGGAGCTGTTTTTT.

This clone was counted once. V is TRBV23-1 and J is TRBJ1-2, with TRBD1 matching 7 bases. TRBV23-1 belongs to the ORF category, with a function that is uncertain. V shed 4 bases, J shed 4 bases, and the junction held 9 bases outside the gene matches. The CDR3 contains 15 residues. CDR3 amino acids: CASSPRTGRSYGYTF. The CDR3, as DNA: TGCGCCAGCAGTCCCCGGACAGGAAGGAGCTATGGCTACACCTTC.

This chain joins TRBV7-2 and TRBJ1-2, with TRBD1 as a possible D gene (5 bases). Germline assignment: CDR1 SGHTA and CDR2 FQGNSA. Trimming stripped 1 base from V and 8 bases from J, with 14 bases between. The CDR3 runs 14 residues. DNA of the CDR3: TGTGCCAGCAGCTTAGAGTCAGGGCTTAGGGGCTACACCTTC. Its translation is CASSLESGLRGYTF.

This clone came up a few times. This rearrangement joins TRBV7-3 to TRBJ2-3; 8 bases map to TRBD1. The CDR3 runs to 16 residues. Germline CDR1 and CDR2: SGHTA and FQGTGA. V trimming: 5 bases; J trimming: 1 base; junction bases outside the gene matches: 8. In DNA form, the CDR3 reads TGTGCCAGCAGCCTATTGACAGGGGCCCGCACAGATACGCAGTATTTT. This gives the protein CASSLLTGARTDTQYF.

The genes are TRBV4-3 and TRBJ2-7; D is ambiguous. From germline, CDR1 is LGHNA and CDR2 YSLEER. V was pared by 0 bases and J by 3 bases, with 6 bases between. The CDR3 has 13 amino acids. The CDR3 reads CASSQDYSYEQYF. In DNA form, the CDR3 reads TGCGCCAGCAGCCAAGATTACAGCTACGAGCAGTACTTC.

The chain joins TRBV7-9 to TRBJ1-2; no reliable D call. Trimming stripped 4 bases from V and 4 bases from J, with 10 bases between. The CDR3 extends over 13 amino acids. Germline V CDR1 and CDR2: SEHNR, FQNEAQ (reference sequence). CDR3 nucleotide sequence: TGTGCCAGCAGCTCGTACAGATCCTATGGCTACACCTTC. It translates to CASSSYRSYGYTF.

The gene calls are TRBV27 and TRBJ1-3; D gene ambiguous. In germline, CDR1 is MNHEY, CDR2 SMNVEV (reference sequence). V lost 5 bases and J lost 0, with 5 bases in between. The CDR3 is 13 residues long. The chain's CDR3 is CASSLFSGNTIYF. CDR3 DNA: TGTGCCAGCAGTCTGTTCTCTGGAAACACCATATATTTT.

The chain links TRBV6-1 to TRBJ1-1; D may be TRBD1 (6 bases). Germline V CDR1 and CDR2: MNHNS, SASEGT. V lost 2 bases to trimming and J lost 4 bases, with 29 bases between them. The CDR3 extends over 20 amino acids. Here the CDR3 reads CASSEIFPYAGGMESTEAFF. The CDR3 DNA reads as TGTGCCAGCAGTGAAATTTTCCCGTATGCGGGGGGCATGGAGAGCACTGAAGCTTTCTTT.

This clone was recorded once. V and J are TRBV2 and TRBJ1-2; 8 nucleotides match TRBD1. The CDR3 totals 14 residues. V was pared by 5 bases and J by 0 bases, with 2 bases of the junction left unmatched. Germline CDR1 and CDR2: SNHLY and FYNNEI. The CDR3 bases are TGTGCCAGCAGTCAGGGACAGGCTAACTATGGCTACACCTTC. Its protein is CASSQGQANYGYTF.

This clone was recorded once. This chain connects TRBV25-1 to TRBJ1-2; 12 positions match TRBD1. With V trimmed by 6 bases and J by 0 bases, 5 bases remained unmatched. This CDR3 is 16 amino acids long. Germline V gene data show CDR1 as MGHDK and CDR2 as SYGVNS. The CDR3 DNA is TGTGCCAGCAGAGGGACAGGGGGCGAGTCTAACTATGGCTACACCTTC. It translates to CASRGTGGESNYGYTF.